This T cell receptor beta chain was sequenced for a study of T cell responses to AZD1222 COVID-19 vaccine. Study results and limitations: Unmutated variant regions are reportedly targeted by nearly half of spike-specific TCRs. The peak T cell response came first, and repertoires were sampled only after it. The donor cohort was predominantly white British with a female majority, and clonal diversity may have been underestimated. Dominant CD4 TCR responses targeted spike regions 160-218 and 743-854.

The germline V gene encodes CDR1 SGHNT and CDR2 YYREEE (reference sequence). The V end was cut by 6 bases, the J end by 7 bases, with 20 bases between. The CDR3 has 16 amino acids. Worth noting for this clone: The antigen is undetermined.

Measured with immunoSEQ multiplex PCR; TCRdb has only the in-frame clones, and not every one. The top ten clones hold 1% to 1.5% of a sample with around 120,000 clones, around nine tenths of them seen once. This material consisted of peripheral blood, taken on day 0 of AZD1222 vaccination. The receptor was derived from an adult in good health. This sequence joins TRBV5-4 and TRBJ1-6; the D gene is possibly TRBD1 (6 bases). As DNA, the CDR3 is TGTGCCAGCAACCTGGCAAGCCCAGGGGAAAATTCACCCCTCCACTTT. Its translation: CASNLASPGENSPLHF.